Here is one T cell receptor beta chain with its context. The repertoire was sequenced with immunoSEQ multiplex PCR; TCRdb's copy has only in-frame clones and lacks some. The table has around 150,000 clones, almost 85% seen once. The source of the sample is a study of blood T cell repertoires in COVID-19. Study-wide context: Samples taken during acute and convalescent COVID-19 were collected in the United States, Italy and Spain. PBMCs, B-cell-depleted T cells, or T cells provided the cDNA or gDNA that made up the material.

Participant age was about 18 to 89 years, and participants resided in fewer than 30 US areas. V was shortened by 5 bases and J by 7 bases, with 15 bases between the two germline ends. Germline V lookup: CDR1 SGHVS, CDR2 FQNEAQ. This CDR3 is 14 amino acids long. The J gene is TRBJ2-1, the V gene TRBV7-8; possible D gene TRBD2, 6 bases. The receptor's source is a man aged 50-60 years who had recovered from COVID-19. The sample taken for sequencing was PBMCs or T cells enriched from blood (not recorded which). CDR3: CASSPVSGGNEQFF. In DNA form, the CDR3 reads TGTGCCAGCAGCCCAGTCAGTGGGGGGAATGAGCAGTTCTTC.